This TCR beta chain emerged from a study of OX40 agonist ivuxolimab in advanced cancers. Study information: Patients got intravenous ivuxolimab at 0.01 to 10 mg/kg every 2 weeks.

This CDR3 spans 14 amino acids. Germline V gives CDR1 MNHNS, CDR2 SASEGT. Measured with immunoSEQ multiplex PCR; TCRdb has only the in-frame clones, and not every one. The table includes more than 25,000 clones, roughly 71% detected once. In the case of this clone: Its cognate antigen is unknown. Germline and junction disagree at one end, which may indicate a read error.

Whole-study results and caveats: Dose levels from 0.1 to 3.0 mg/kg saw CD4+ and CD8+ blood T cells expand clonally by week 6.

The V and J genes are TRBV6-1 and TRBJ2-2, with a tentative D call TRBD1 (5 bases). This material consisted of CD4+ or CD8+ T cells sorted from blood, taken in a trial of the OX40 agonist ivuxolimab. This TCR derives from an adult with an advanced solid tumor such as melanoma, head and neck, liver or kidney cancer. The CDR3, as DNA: TGTGCCAGCACTGAAGAAGGGGCCACCGGGGAGCTGTTTTTT. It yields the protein CASTEEGATGELFF.